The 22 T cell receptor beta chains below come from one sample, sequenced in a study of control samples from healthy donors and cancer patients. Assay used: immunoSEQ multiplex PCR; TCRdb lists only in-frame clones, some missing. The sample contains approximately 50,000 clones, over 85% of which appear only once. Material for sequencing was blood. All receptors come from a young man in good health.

CDR3 in DNA: TGTGCCAGCAGTTTCGTGTACGGCGGACTAGCGGGAGGCGGAGCCAAAAACATTCAGTACTTC. Translated, it gives CASSFVYGGLAGGGAKNIQYF. The chain joins TRBV28 to TRBJ2-4, with TRBD2 matching over 14 bases. The V segment lost 3 bases and the J segment 0 bases; nucleotides outside the gene matches: 13. CDR3 length: 21 residues. Germline V CDR1 and CDR2: MDHEN, SYDVKM.

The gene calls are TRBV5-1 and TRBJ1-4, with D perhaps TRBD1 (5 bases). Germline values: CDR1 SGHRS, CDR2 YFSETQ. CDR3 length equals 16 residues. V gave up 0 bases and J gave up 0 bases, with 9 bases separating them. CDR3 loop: CASSLGTSPTNEKLFF. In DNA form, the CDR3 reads TGCGCCAGCAGCTTGGGGACATCTCCAACTAATGAAAAACTGTTTTTT.

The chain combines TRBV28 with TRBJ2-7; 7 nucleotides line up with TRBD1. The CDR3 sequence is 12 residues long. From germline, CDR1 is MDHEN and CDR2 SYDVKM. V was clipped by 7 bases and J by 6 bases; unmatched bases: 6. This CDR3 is CASIGQDGEQYF. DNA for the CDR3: TGTGCCAGCATCGGACAGGACGGCGAGCAGTACTTC.

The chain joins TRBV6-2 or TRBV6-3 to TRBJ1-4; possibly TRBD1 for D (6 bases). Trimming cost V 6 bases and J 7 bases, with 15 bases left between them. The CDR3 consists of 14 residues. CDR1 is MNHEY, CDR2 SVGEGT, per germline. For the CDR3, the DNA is TGTGCCAGCAGCCCTAGGACAGTTACTGAAAAACTGTTTTTT. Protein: CASSPRTVTEKLFF.

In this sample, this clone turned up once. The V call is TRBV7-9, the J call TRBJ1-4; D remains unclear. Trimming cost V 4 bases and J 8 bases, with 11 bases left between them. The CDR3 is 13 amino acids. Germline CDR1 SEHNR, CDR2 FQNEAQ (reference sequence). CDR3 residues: CASSYRPGEKLFF. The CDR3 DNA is TGTGCCAGCAGCTATCGACCGGGGGAAAAACTGTTTTTT.

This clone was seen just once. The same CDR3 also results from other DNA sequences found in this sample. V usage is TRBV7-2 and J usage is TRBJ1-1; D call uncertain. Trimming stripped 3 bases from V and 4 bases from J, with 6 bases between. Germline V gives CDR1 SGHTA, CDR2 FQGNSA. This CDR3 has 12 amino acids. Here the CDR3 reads CASSFEGTEAFF. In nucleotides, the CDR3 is TGTGCCAGCAGCTTTGAGGGCACTGAAGCTTTCTTT.

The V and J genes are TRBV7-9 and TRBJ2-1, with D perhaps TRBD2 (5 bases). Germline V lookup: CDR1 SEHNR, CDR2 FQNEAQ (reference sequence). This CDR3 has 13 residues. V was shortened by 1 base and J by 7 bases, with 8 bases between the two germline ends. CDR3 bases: TGTGCCAGCAGCTTAGGGAGCGGAAATGAGCAGTTCTTC. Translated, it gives CASSLGSGNEQFF.

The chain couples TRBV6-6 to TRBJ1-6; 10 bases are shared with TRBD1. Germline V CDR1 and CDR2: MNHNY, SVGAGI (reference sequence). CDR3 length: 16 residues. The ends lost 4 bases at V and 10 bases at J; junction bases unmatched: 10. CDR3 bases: TGTGCCAGCAGTTCCTTCCTGACAGGGGGCGGGTCACCCCTCCACTTT. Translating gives CASSSFLTGGGSPLHF.

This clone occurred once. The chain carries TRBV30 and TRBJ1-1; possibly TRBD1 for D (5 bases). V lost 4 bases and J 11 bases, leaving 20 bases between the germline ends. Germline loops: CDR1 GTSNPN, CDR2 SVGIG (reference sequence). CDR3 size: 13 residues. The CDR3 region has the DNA TGTGCCTGGACCGGACATGGCGGGATTGATGCTTTCTTT. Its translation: CAWTGHGGIDAFF.

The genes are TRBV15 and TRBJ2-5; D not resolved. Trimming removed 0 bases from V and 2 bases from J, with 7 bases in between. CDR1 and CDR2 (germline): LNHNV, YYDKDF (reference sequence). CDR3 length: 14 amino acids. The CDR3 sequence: CATSRDRIQETQYF. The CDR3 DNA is TGTGCCACCAGCAGAGATAGGATTCAAGAGACCCAGTACTTC.

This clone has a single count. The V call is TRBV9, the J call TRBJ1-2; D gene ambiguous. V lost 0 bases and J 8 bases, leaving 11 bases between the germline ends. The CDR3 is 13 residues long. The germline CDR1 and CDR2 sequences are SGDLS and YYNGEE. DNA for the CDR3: TGTGCCAGCAGCGTAGAAGGACGCTGGGGCTACACCTTC. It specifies CASSVEGRWGYTF.

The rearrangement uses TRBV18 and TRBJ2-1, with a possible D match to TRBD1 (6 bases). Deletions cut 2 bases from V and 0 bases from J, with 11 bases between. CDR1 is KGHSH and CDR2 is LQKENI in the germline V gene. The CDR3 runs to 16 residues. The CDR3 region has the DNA TGTGCCAGCTCACCAAACAGGGCGAGCTCCTACAATGAGCAGTTCTTC. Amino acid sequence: CASSPNRASSYNEQFF.

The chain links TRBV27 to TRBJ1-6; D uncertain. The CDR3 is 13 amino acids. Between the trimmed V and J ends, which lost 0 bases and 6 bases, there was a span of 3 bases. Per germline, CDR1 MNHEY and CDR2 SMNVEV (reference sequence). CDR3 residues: CASSLSGNSPLHF. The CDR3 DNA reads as TGTGCCAGCAGTTTATCTGGTAATTCACCCCTCCACTTT.

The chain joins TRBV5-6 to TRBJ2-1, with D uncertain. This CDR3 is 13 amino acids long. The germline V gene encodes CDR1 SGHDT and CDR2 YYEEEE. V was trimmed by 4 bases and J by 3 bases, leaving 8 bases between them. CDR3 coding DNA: TGTGCCAGCAGCGCCGGCAGCTACAATGAGCAGTTCTTC. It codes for CASSAGSYNEQFF.

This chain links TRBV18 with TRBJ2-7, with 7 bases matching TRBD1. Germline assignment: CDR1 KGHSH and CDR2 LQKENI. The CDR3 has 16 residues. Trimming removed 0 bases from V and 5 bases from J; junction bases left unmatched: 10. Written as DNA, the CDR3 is TGTGCCAGCTCACCACCGAGTAGACAGGGTGGCCACGAGCAGTACTTC. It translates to CASSPPSRQGGHEQYF. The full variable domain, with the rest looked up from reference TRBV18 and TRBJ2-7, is NAGVMQNPRHLVRRRGQEARLRCSPMKGHSHVYWYRQLPEEGLKFMVYLQKENIIDESGMPKERFSAEFPKEGPSILRIQQVVRGDSAAYFCASSPPSRQGGHEQYFGPGTRLTVT.

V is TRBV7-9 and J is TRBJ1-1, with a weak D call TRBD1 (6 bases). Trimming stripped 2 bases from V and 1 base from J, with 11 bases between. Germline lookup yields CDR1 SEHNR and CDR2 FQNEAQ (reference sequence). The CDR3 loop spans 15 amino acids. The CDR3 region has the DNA TGTGCCAGCAGCTTATTTGGGGGCCGGAACACTGAAGCTTTCTTT. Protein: CASSLFGGRNTEAFF.

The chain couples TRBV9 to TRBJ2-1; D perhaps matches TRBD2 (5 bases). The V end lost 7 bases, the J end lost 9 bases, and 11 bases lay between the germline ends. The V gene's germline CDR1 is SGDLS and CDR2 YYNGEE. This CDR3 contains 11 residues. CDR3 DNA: TGTGCCAGCGGGAGCGAGTCTGAGCAGTTCTTC. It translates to CASGSESEQFF.

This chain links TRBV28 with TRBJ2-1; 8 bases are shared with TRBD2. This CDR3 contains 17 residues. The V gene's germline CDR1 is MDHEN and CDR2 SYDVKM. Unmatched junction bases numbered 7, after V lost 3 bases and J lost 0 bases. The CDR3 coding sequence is TGTGCCAGCAGTTTTCCCGCGGGGGGTCCCTCCTACAATGAGCAGTTCTTC. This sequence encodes CASSFPAGGPSYNEQFF. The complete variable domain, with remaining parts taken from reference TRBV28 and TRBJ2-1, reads DVKVTQSSRYLVKRTGEKVFLECVQDMDHENMFWYRQDPGLGLRLIYFSYDVKMKEKGDIPEGYSVSREKKERFSLILESASTNQTSMYLCASSFPAGGPSYNEQFFGPGTRLTVL.

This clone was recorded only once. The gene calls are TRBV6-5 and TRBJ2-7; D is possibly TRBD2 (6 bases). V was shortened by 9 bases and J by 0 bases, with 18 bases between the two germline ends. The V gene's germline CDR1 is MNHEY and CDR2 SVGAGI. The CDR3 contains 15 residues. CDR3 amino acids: CASPEHDGSSYEQYF. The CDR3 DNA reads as TGTGCCAGTCCCGAACATGACGGGAGCTCCTACGAGCAGTACTTC.

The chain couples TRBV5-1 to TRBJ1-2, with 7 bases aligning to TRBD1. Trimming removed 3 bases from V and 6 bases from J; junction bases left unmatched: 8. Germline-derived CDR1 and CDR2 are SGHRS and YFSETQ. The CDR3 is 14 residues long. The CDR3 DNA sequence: TGCGCCAGCAGCTCGATGCCAGGGGGGGATGGCTACACCTTC. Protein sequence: CASSSMPGGDGYTF.

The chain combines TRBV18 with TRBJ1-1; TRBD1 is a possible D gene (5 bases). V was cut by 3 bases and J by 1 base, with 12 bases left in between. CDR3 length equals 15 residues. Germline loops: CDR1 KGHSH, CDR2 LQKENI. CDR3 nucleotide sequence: TGTGCCAGCTCACCCAAGCAGCAGGGGAACACTGAAGCTTTCTTT. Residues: CASSPKQQGNTEAFF.

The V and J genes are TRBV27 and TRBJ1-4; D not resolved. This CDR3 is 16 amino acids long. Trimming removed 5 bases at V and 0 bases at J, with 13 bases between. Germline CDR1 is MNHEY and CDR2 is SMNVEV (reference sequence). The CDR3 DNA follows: TGTGCCAGCAGTCCAGAAAGACTGCCAACTAATGAAAAACTGTTTTTT. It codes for CASSPERLPTNEKLFF.